The 16 T cell receptor beta chains listed next were all sequenced from one sample in a study of response to subunit inactivated influenza vaccine (dated by TCRdb to the late 2010s). The receptor library was made with RT-PCR. TCRdb records Illumina HiSeq 2500 as the sequencer. TCRdb reprocessed the public reads (quality trimming at Q25 with fastp, clone calling with MiXCR) and kept in-frame beta chains. Every distinct CDR3 protein forms one entry, paired with its most common genes and DNA. In all, the sample holds 170,000 or so distinct CDR3 sequences, and 9.5% to 12% of those were seen once. Roughly a third of the sample goes to the ten largest clones. Sequenced here: CD8+ T cells sorted from PBMCs, sampled less than 30 months after vaccination. Receptors originate from a man aged 45-69 years who received an inactivated influenza vaccine. Donor details come from another sample of the same person, matched by shared clones.

About this clonotype: This may come from a read error, since a much larger clone is one base off. Written as DNA, the CDR3 is TGCGCCAGCCTGAATCGGGGAGAGGAGATCCAGTACTTC. Translated, it gives CASLNRGEEIQYF. The J gene is TRBJ2-5, the V gene TRBV5-1; TRBD2 might be the D (5 bases). The CDR3 extends over 13 amino acids. CDR1 is SGHRS, CDR2 YFSETQ, per germline. Drawing the rest from reference TRBV5-1 and TRBJ2-5, the complete variable domain is KAGVTQTPRYLIKTRGQQVTLSCSPISGHRSVSWYQQTPGQGLQFLFEYFSETQRNKGNFPGRFSGRQFSNSRSEMNVSTLELGDSALYLCASLNRGEEIQYFGPGTRLLVL.

This clonotype was observed a handful of times. The chain is built from TRBV15 and TRBJ2-5, with 9 bases lining up with TRBD2. Germline CDR1 and CDR2: LNHNV and YYDKDF (reference sequence). Losses at the gene ends were 0 bases for V and 5 bases for J; bases not matched to a gene: 7. The CDR3 length is 16 residues. The CDR3 nucleotides are TGTGCCACCAGCAGAGATTCGCTAGCGGGGACGGAGACCCAGTACTTC. It encodes CATSRDSLAGTETQYF. The full variable domain, its missing parts supplied by reference TRBV15 and TRBJ2-5, is DAMVIQNPRYQVTQFGKPVTLSCSQTLNHNVMYWYQQKSSQAPKLLFHYYDKDFNNEADTPDNFQSRRPNTSFCFLDIRSPGLGDTAMYLCATSRDSLAGTETQYFGPGTRLLVL.

This clonotype was observed a few times. In nucleotides, the CDR3 is TGTGCCACCAGCGGTGGGACCCCAACCGAAGCTTTCTTT. It encodes CATSGGTPTEAFF. The V and J genes are TRBV15 and TRBJ1-1, with D perhaps TRBD1 (5 bases). CDR1 is LNHNV and CDR2 is YYDKDF in the germline V gene (reference sequence). This CDR3 region has 13 residues. Trimming pared 5 bases from V and 8 bases from J, leaving 15 bases between.

This clonotype was seen more than once but under ten times. The chain employs TRBV11-2 and TRBJ2-6; 14 bases are a match to TRBD2. CDR1 is SGHAT and CDR2 is FQNNGV in the germline V gene. The CDR3 is 19 residues long. V was pared by 5 bases and J by 2 bases, with 8 bases of the junction left unmatched. The CDR3 sequence: CASSIAGTSGGTGANVLTF. For the CDR3, the DNA is TGTGCCAGCAGCATCGCCGGGACTAGCGGGGGCACTGGGGCCAACGTCCTGACTTTC.

In this sample, this clonotype turned up a few times. This chain joins TRBV28 and TRBJ2-5, with D tentatively TRBD1 (6 bases). CDR1 is MDHEN and CDR2 is SYDVKM in the germline V gene. This CDR3 has 19 amino acids. V was shortened by 5 bases and J by 5 bases, with 30 bases between the two germline ends. CDR3 region: CASSLPGMPGQRPQETQYF. The CDR3 coding sequence is TGTGCCAGCAGTCTCCCGGGCATGCCGGGACAAAGGCCCCAGGAGACCCAGTACTTC. Complete variable domain (other parts from reference TRBV28 and TRBJ2-5): DVKVTQSSRYLVKRTGEKVFLECVQDMDHENMFWYRQDPGLGLRLIYFSYDVKMKEKGDIPEGYSVSREKKERFSLILESASTNQTSMYLCASSLPGMPGQRPQETQYFGPGTRLLVL.

The rearrangement uses TRBV3-1 and TRBJ2-5; 16 bases align to TRBD2. CDR1 and CDR2 (germline): LGHDT, YNNKEL (reference sequence). With V trimmed by 0 bases and J by 5 bases, 9 bases remained unmatched. The CDR3 has 19 residues. The CDR3 nucleotides are TGTGCCAGCAGCCAAGATCGGGGACTAGCGGGGGGGCCGCGGGAGACCCAGTACTTC. This codes for CASSQDRGLAGGPRETQYF.

This clonotype was observed a handful of times. The chain employs TRBV25-1 and TRBJ2-2; D is uncertain. V lost 3 bases, J lost 3 bases, and 14 bases lay in between. Germline-derived CDR1 and CDR2 are MGHDK and SYGVNS. The CDR3 has 16 residues. This chain's CDR3 is CASSEYTGPDTGELFF. The CDR3 coding sequence is TGTGCCAGCAGTGAGTATACCGGGCCAGACACCGGGGAGCTGTTTTTT.

CDR3: CASSSWVRGNTGELFF. The CDR3 coding sequence is TGTGCCAGCAGCTCATGGGTTCGGGGGAACACCGGGGAGCTGTTTTTT. The chain joins TRBV7-9 to TRBJ2-2; D is possibly TRBD2 (5 bases). This CDR3 comprises 16 residues. V shed 4 bases and J shed 1 base, with 13 bases lying between them. CDR1 and CDR2 from the germline V gene are SEHNR and FQNEAQ (reference sequence). Full variable domain (outside the CDR3, taken from reference TRBV7-9 and TRBJ2-2): DTGVSQNPRHKITKRGQNVTFRCDPISEHNRLYWYRQTLGQGPEFLTYFQNEAQLEKSRLLSDRFSAERPKGSFSTLEIQRTEQGDSAMYLCASSSWVRGNTGELFFGEGSRLTVL.

This clonotype came up many times. The rearrangement joins TRBV12-3 or TRBV12-4 to TRBJ2-1; D perhaps matches TRBD1 (5 bases). V lost 4 bases to trimming and J lost 2 bases, with 12 bases between them. The CDR3 is made up of 15 amino acids. The CDR3 protein is CASSSPGRAYNEQFF. CDR3 nucleotide sequence: TGTGCCAGCAGTTCCCCGGGCAGGGCCTACAATGAGCAGTTCTTC.

The chain combines TRBV7-9 with TRBJ2-7; 9 bases agree with TRBD1. V lost 4 bases, J lost 7 bases, and 11 bases stayed unmatched. The CDR3 length is 15 residues. Germline-derived CDR1 and CDR2 are SEHNR and FQNEAQ (reference sequence). CDR3: CASSYAGTGPLEQYF. CDR3 bases: TGTGCCAGCAGCTACGCCGGGACAGGGCCGCTTGAGCAGTACTTC.

This clonotype has only a few counts. This sequence joins TRBV7-6 and TRBJ1-2, with D maybe TRBD1 (6 bases). In germline, CDR1 is SGHVS, CDR2 FNYEAQ. The V end was cut by 4 bases, the J end by 4 bases, with 10 bases between. The CDR3 contains 13 residues. The CDR3 is CASSSGQLYGYTF. In DNA, the CDR3 is TGTGCCAGCAGCTCAGGACAGCTCTATGGCTACACCTTC.

This rearrangement joins TRBV9 to TRBJ2-1; D gene unclear. Germline loops: CDR1 SGDLS, CDR2 YYNGEE. Deletions cut 0 bases from V and 6 bases from J, with 13 bases between. The CDR3 covers 15 residues. The CDR3 is CASSVDFVGSNEQFF. The CDR3 DNA reads as TGTGCCAGCAGCGTAGACTTTGTCGGGTCCAATGAGCAGTTCTTC.

As DNA, the CDR3 is TGTGCCAGCAGCCAAGTTCCGCGGCTAGCGGAAGACAATGAGCAGTTCTTC. Its translation: CASSQVPRLAEDNEQFF. The chain links TRBV4-2 to TRBJ2-1; TRBD2 aligns across 7 bases. The CDR3 runs to 17 residues. The V gene's germline CDR1 is LGHNA and CDR2 YNFKEQ. V was pared by 1 base and J by 5 bases, with 11 bases of the junction left unmatched.

Points on this clonotype: A much larger clone sits a single nucleotide away, making a read error possible. The chain carries TRBV12-3 or TRBV12-4 and TRBJ2-7, with D possibly being TRBD1 or TRBD2 (5 bases each). Between the trimmed V and J ends, which lost 5 bases and 4 bases, there was a span of 15 bases. The CDR3 sequence is 14 residues long. CDR3 DNA: TGTGCCAGCAGTCCCGAGGGGAGCCCTTACGAGCAGTACTTC. Encoded protein: CASSPEGSPYEQYF.

A few counts support this clonotype. This chain links TRBV10-3 with TRBJ1-4, with TRBD1 matching 7 bases. CDR3 length: 14 residues. The V gene end was trimmed by 6 bases and the J gene end by 7 bases; junction bases not matched to a gene: 8. Germline CDR1 is ENHRY and CDR2 is SYGVKD. CDR3 nucleotide sequence: TGTGCCATCAGCTACAGGGGATACGGTGAAAAACTGTTTTTT. Translated: CAISYRGYGEKLFF.

This sequence joins TRBV6-5 and TRBJ2-7; D not resolved. CDR3 length: 16 residues. Trimming stripped 0 bases from V and 1 base from J, with 13 bases between. Germline CDR1 and CDR2: MNHEY and SVGAGI. This CDR3 reads CASSYSKKSWSYEQYF. The CDR3 DNA sequence: TGTGCCAGCAGTTACTCGAAAAAAAGTTGGTCCTACGAGCAGTACTTC.